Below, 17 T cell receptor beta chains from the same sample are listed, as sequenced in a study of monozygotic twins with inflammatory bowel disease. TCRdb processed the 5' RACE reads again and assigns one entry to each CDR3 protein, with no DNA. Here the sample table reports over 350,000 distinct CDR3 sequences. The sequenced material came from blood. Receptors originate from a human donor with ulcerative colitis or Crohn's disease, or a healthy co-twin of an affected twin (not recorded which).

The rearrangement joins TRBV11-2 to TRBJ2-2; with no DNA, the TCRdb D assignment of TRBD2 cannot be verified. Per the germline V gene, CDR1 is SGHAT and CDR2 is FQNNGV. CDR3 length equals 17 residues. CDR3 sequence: CASSQGTSGANTGELFF.

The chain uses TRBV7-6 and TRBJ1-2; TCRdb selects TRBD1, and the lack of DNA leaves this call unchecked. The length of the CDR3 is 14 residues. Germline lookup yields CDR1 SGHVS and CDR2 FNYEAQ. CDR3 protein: CASTPGARGYGYTF.

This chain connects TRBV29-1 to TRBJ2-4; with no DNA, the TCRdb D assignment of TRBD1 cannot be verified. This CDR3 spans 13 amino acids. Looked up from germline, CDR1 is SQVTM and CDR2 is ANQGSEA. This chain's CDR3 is CSVRDRGKNIQYF.

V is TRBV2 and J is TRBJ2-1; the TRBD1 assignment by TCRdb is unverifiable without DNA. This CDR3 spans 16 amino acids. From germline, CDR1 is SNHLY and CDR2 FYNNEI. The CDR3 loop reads CASSAAGWDRENEQFF.

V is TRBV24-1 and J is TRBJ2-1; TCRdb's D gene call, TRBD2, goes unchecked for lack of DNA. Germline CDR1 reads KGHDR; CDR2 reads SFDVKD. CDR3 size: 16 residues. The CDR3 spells CATSDTTSAGYNEQFF.

The chain's CDR3 is CASSPGHYTDTQYF. The J gene is TRBJ2-3, the V gene TRBV12-3 or TRBV12-4; TCRdb calls TRBD1, which cannot be checked without DNA. The CDR3 is made up of 14 amino acids.

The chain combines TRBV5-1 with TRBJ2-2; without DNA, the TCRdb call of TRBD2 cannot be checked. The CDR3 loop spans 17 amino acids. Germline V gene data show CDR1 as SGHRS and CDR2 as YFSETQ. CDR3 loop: CASSFPPAGGLTGELFF. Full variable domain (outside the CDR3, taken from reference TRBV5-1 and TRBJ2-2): KAGVTQTPRYLIKTRGQQVTLSCSPISGHRSVSWYQQTPGQGLQFLFEYFSETQRNKGNFPGRFSGRQFSNSRSEMNVSTLELGDSALYLCASSFPPAGGLTGELFFGEGSRLTVL.

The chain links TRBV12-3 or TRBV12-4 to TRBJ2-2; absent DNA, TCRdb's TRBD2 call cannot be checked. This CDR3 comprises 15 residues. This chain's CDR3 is CASKLAGGPGGELFF.

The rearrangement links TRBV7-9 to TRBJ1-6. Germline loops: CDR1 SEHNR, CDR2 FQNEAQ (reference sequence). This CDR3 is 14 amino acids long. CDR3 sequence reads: CASSRGEGILPLHF.

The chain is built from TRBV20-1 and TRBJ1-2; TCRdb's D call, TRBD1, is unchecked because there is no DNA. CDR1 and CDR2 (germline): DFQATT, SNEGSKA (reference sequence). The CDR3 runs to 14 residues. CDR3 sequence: CSASGQAGGYGYTF.

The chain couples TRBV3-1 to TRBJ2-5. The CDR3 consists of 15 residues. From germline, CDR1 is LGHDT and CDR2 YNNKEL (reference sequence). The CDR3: CASSQDSKEMETQYF.

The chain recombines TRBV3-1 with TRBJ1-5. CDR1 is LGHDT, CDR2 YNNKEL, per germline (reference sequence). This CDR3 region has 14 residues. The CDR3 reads CASSQGWFNQPQHF.

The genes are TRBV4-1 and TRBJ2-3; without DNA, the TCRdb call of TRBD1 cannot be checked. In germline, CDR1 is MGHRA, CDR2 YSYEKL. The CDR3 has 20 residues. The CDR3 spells CASSQRGVGGAFPITDTQYF.

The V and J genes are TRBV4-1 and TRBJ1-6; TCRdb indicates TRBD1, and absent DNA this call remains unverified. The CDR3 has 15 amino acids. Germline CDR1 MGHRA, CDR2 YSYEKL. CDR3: CASSHPTGGDSPLHF.

The CDR3 here is CASSGLRDMNEQYF. The chain links TRBV18 to TRBJ2-7; the TRBD1 assignment by TCRdb is unverifiable without DNA. This CDR3 comprises 14 residues. From germline, CDR1 is KGHSH and CDR2 LQKENI.

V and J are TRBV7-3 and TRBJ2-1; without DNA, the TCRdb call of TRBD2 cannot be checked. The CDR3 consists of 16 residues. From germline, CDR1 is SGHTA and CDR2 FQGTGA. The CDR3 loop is CASSLIASGGPNEQFF.

CDR3 amino acids: CASSNQGVWPLHF. The chain is built from TRBV7-2 and TRBJ1-6; no DNA is available, so the TRBD1 call from TCRdb remains unchecked. This CDR3 is built from 13 residues. CDR1 and CDR2 (germline): SGHTA, FQGNSA.